This T cell receptor beta chain was obtained from a study of blood T cells in healthy people across ages. Study results and limitations: Compared with aged donors, long-lived donors showed fewer expanded clones, suggesting selection. Since the PBMCs were unsorted, naive and antigen-experienced cells could not be conclusively compared. Changes in expanded clonotypes were possibly confounded, as the CMV status of donors was unknown.

Isolation per sample recovered at least 6.5 million PBMCs. This clonotype was seen only a few times. The antigen is undetermined. The second PCR ran about 6 to 11 cycles with a sample-barcoded 5' primer and J-beta primers. TCRdb processed the 5' RACE reads anew with MiXCR; each CDR3 protein has one entry. Here the sample spans approximately 730,000 distinct CDR3 sequences, less than 70% being singletons. Trimming stripped 3 bases from V and 1 base from J, with 7 bases between. The CDR3 totals 13 residues. Germline V CDR1 and CDR2: MNHNY, SVGAGI (reference sequence). The specimen was blood. The sequence was collected from a man at least 80 years old in good health. The V and J genes are TRBV6-6 and TRBJ2-7; D is uncertain. The CDR3 sequence is CASSYLVSYEQYF. The CDR3 region has the DNA TGTGCCAGCAGTTATTTAGTATCCTACGAGCAGTACTTC.